This T cell receptor (beta chain) was sequenced during a study of Graves' ophthalmopathy and Graves' hyperthyroidism. Study-wide background: Absence of ophthalmopathy within 18 months of follow-up defined stable hyperthyroidism. Findings and caveats of the study: Prediction of ophthalmopathy progression reached about 65% sensitivity and around 76% specificity.

Regarding this clonotype: What it recognizes is unknown. The junction does not match germline at one end; this may be a read error.

TCR beta CDR3 regions were amplified from RNA transcripts. The first round was an RT-PCR with HTBI primers, and the second round was a multiplex PCR. MiXCR, run by TCRdb on the multiplex PCR reads, gives a single entry per CDR3 protein. The sample lists 580,000 or so distinct CDR3 sequences; under 45% were seen once. Only newly diagnosed hyperthyroidism patients aged 18 to 65, with under 2 months' duration, were enrolled. The CDR3 consists of 16 residues. Germline-derived CDR1 and CDR2 are SGHDN and FVKESK. This clonotype was sampled from an adult man with Graves' hyperthyroidism. This chain connects TRBV14 to TRBJ2-2; 9 positions agree with TRBD2. The specimen was peripheral blood or thyroid tissue (not recorded which). The CDR3 is CASGQDRLAGLGELFF. Here the CDR3 DNA reads TGTGCCAGCGGCCAAGACCGGCTAGCGGGGTTGGGGGAGCTGTTTTTT.